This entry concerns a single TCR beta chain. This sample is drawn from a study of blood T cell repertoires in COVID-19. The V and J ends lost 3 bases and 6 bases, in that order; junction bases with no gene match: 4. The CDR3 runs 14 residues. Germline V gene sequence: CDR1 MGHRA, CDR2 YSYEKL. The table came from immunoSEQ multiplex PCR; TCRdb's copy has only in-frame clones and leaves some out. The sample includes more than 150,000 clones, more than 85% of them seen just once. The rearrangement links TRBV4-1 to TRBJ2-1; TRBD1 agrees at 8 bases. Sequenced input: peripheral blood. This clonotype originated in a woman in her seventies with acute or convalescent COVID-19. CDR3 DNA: TGCGCCAGCAGCCAGCTCAGGGGGCCCAATGAGCAGTTCTTC. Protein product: CASSQLRGPNEQFF.